Below, 22 T cell receptor beta chains from the same sample are listed, as sequenced in a study of CD8+ T cells in alopecia areata. This sample's treatment: oral pan-JAK inhibitor, 5-10 mg twice daily. Sequencing used cDNA as its template, made by extracting RNA and reverse transcribing it. The repertoire was sequenced with immunoSEQ multiplex PCR; TCRdb's copy has only in-frame clones and lacks some. Among 210,000 or so clones, around 65% were seen once, and the ten largest hold around 1.2%. The sample here was CD4+ T cells sorted from blood, taken at week 44, from a patient treated with tofacitinib. The receptors come from a human donor with alopecia areata.

The gene calls are TRBV9 and TRBJ1-6; possible D gene TRBD1, 5 bases. V was clipped by 0 bases and J by 9 bases, with 16 bases between them. The CDR3 sequence is 16 residues long. CDR1 is SGDLS and CDR2 is YYNGEE in the germline V gene. CDR3 residues: CASSVGGQGDLSPLHF. The CDR3 nucleotides are TGTGCCAGCAGCGTAGGTGGGCAGGGCGACCTTTCACCCCTCCACTTT.

The table lists this clone with a few counts. The chain has TRBV25-1 and TRBJ1-2; 10 bases are a match to TRBD1. CDR1 and CDR2 from the germline V gene are MGHDK and SYGVNS. This CDR3 is built from 13 residues. The V and J ends lost 4 bases and 11 bases, in that order; junction bases with no gene match: 7. The CDR3 sequence is CASSAGQGSGYTF. For the CDR3, the DNA is TGTGCCAGCAGTGCGGGACAGGGGAGTGGGTACACCTTC.

The rearrangement joins TRBV25-1 to TRBJ1-1, with TRBD1 matching 7 bases. The CDR3 runs 14 residues. J was trimmed by 0 bases and V by 6 bases; bases with no gene match: 4. Per the germline V gene, CDR1 is MGHDK and CDR2 is SYGVNS. In nucleotides, the CDR3 is TGTGCCAGCAGAGAGACAGGGTTGAACACTGAAGCTTTCTTT. Its translation: CASRETGLNTEAFF.

The gene calls are TRBV11-3 and TRBJ2-3; 13 bases are a match to TRBD2. J gave up 5 bases and V 1 base, and 3 bases lay outside the gene matches. The CDR3 extends over 16 amino acids. Per germline, CDR1 SGHNT and CDR2 YENEEA. CDR3 coding DNA: TGTGCCAGCAGCTTAGCACTAGCGGGGGGGCAAGATACGCAGTATTTT. Translated, it gives CASSLALAGGQDTQYF. Complete variable domain (other parts from reference TRBV11-3 and TRBJ2-3): EAGVVQSPRYKIIEKKQPVAFWCNPISGHNTLYWYLQNLGQGPELLIRYENEEAVDDSQLPKDRFSAERLKGVDSTLKIQPAELGDSAVYLCASSLALAGGQDTQYFGPGTRLTVL.

The chain carries TRBV20-1 and TRBJ1-1; no reliable D call. The V gene's germline CDR1 is DFQATT and CDR2 SNEGSKA (reference sequence). CDR3 size: 11 residues. V was clipped by 1 base and J by 11 bases, with 11 bases between them. This chain's CDR3 is CSARAPLGAFF. The CDR3 region has the DNA TGCAGTGCTAGAGCACCCCTAGGGGCTTTCTTT.

The chain combines TRBV7-8 with TRBJ2-3; perhaps TRBD2 as D (6 bases). The CDR3 has 14 residues. Trimming removed 5 bases from V and 6 bases from J, with 15 bases in between. Per the germline V gene, CDR1 is SGHVS and CDR2 is FQNEAQ. The CDR3 sequence is CASSPSGAGDTQYF. In DNA form, the CDR3 reads TGTGCCAGCAGCCCCTCGGGAGCTGGGGATACGCAGTATTTT.

The chain is built from TRBV4-3 and TRBJ2-3; 8 nucleotides agree with TRBD2. The CDR3 runs 15 residues. Germline-derived CDR1 and CDR2 are LGHNA and YSLEER. V trimming: 4 bases; J trimming: 7 bases; junction bases outside the gene matches: 10. The CDR3, as DNA: TGCGCCAGCAGCCGGAACAGCGGGGGACAACATACGCAGTATTTT. Amino acid sequence: CASSRNSGGQHTQYF.

J is TRBJ2-5 and V is TRBV10-3; D perhaps matches TRBD2 (5 bases). Germline V gives CDR1 ENHRY, CDR2 SYGVKD. V lost 7 bases to trimming and J lost 3 bases, with 27 bases between them. The CDR3 length is 18 residues. The CDR3 DNA follows: TGTGCCATCACCCAAGATTCTTCCGAGGACTCGGAGGAAGAGACCCAGTACTTC. Translating gives CAITQDSSEDSEEETQYF.

This clone appeared a single time. J is TRBJ2-2 and V is TRBV27; 9 bases map to TRBD2. CDR1 MNHEY and CDR2 SMNVEV come from the germline V gene (reference sequence). The CDR3 is 15 amino acids. Trimming took 3 bases from V and 2 from J; bases not matched to a gene: 1. This CDR3 is CASSFSGGNTGELFF. CDR3 in DNA: TGTGCCAGCAGTTTTAGCGGGGGAAACACCGGGGAGCTGTTTTTT.

Only a few counts were recorded for this clone. CDR3 sequence: CASSLVDTGELFF. Written as DNA, the CDR3 is TGTGCCAGCAGCTTGGTAGACACCGGGGAGCTGTTTTTT. The chain recombines TRBV5-6 with TRBJ2-2; no reliable D call. There are 13 residues in the CDR3. Trimming shortened V by 0 bases and J by 3 bases, and 3 bases separated the two germline ends. Germline CDR1 SGHDT, CDR2 YYEEEE. Full variable domain (remainder filled in from reference TRBV5-6 and TRBJ2-2): DAGVTQSPTHLIKTRGQQVTLRCSPKSGHDTVSWYQQALGQGPQFIFQYYEEEERQRGNFPDRFSGHQFPNYSSELNVNALLLGDSALYLCASSLVDTGELFFGEGSRLTVL.

The chain has TRBV2 and TRBJ2-7; D possibly matches TRBD1 or TRBD2 (6 bases each). In germline, CDR1 is SNHLY, CDR2 FYNNEI. Trimming shortened V by 7 bases and J by 2 bases, and 15 bases separated the two germline ends. There are 14 residues in the CDR3. The DNA of the CDR3 is TGTGCCAGCAAAGGGGGGACCTCGACCTACGAGCAGTACTTC. It translates to CASKGGTSTYEQYF.

This rearrangement joins TRBV5-1 to TRBJ2-5, with 12 bases matching TRBD2. After removal of 6 bases from V and 4 bases from J, the junction contained 7 bases not matched to a gene. This CDR3 comprises 15 residues. Germline assignment: CDR1 SGHRS and CDR2 YFSETQ. The DNA of the CDR3 is TGCGCCAGCACCCTTCCGACTAGCGGGGGAGAGACCCAGTACTTC. This codes for CASTLPTSGGETQYF.

This clone was seen more than once but under ten times. The chain links TRBV29-1 to TRBJ1-6; the match to TRBD1 covers 10 bases. This CDR3 comprises 14 residues. Per the germline V gene, CDR1 is SQVTM and CDR2 is ANQGSEA. With V trimmed by 5 bases and J by 7 bases, 5 bases remained unmatched. The CDR3 is CSVRTGGLNSPLHF. DNA for the CDR3: TGCAGCGTTAGGACAGGGGGTCTGAATTCACCCCTCCACTTT. The whole variable domain, filled in from reference TRBV29-1 and TRBJ1-6, reads SAVISQKPSRDICQRGTSLTIQCQVDSQVTMMFWYRQQPGQSLTLIATANQGSEATYESGFVIDKFPISRPNLTFSTLTVSNMSPEDSSIYLCSVRTGGLNSPLHFGNGTRLTVT.

The table lists this clone with a few counts. This chain links TRBV7-2 with TRBJ2-1, with TRBD2 matching over 8 bases. After removal of 1 base from V and 10 bases from J, the junction contained 18 bases not matched to a gene. The germline V gene encodes CDR1 SGHTA and CDR2 FQGNSA. This CDR3 spans 18 amino acids. CDR3 sequence reads: CASSLGIGRAGATGEQFF. CDR3 sequence (DNA): TGTGCCAGCAGCTTAGGTATAGGTCGAGCGGGGGCCACAGGGGAGCAGTTCTTC.

As concerns this clone: The same CDR3 is also encoded by other DNA sequences in this sample. This chain joins TRBV7-2 and TRBJ2-3; TRBD1 aligns across 9 bases. CDR3 length: 14 amino acids. The V gene's germline CDR1 is SGHTA and CDR2 FQGNSA. V shed 5 bases and J 2 bases; nucleotides not matched to a gene: 2. CDR3: CASSNRGPTDTQYF. The CDR3 DNA reads as TGTGCCAGCAGCAACAGGGGGCCCACAGATACGCAGTATTTT.

The chain is built from TRBV7-9 and TRBJ2-1; 8 bases align to TRBD2. V trimming: 3 bases; J trimming: 6 bases; junction bases outside the gene matches: 7. The CDR3 length is 15 residues. CDR1 is SEHNR and CDR2 is FQNEAQ in the germline V gene (reference sequence). CDR3 loop: CASSLSAGGLNEQFF. The CDR3 bases are TGTGCCAGCAGCTTGTCGGCGGGGGGACTCAATGAGCAGTTCTTC.

The chain joins TRBV29-1 to TRBJ1-1, with 7 bases matching TRBD1. The V gene end was trimmed by 3 bases and the J gene end by 5 bases; junction bases not matched to a gene: 6. The CDR3 consists of 13 residues. In germline, CDR1 is SQVTM, CDR2 ANQGSEA. The CDR3 nucleotides are TGCAGCGTTGACAGGGGGGGGAGGACTGAAGCTTTCTTT. This sequence encodes CSVDRGGRTEAFF.

V and J are TRBV29-1 and TRBJ2-7, with TRBD2 matching 9 bases. The CDR3 is 12 amino acids. Germline lookup yields CDR1 SQVTM and CDR2 ANQGSEA. With 3 bases clipped from V and 3 bases from J, the junction kept 0 bases outside the gene matches. CDR3 sequence reads: CSVERGGYEQYF. CDR3 bases: TGCAGCGTTGAGCGGGGGGGCTACGAGCAGTACTTC.

This clone was counted only a few times. This chain connects TRBV5-1 to TRBJ2-5, with D possibly matching TRBD2 (5 bases). CDR1 and CDR2 from the germline V gene are SGHRS and YFSETQ. CDR3 length equals 13 residues. Trimming took 2 bases from V and 3 from J, leaving 8 bases between them. This chain's CDR3 is CASSFAAEETQYF. In nucleotides, the CDR3 is TGCGCCAGCAGCTTCGCAGCGGAAGAGACCCAGTACTTC.

The V and J genes are TRBV29-1 and TRBJ1-1; D remains unclear. The germline gives CDR1 SQVTM, CDR2 ANQGSEA. V was cut by 5 bases and J by 0 bases, with 7 bases left in between. This CDR3 has 12 amino acids. The CDR3 DNA follows: TGCAGCGTTTTGAACATGAACACTGAAGCTTTCTTT. It yields the protein CSVLNMNTEAFF.

The chain couples TRBV10-3 to TRBJ1-1; D remains unclear. There are 16 residues in the CDR3. The germline gives CDR1 ENHRY, CDR2 SYGVKD. The V and J ends lost 0 bases and 1 base respectively, with 12 bases between them. As DNA, the CDR3 is TGTGCCATCAGTGAGTCGAGGGTCGGCTCGAACACTGAAGCTTTCTTT. Residues: CAISESRVGSNTEAFF.

The gene calls are TRBV11-2 and TRBJ1-1; TRBD1 aligns across 7 bases. Looked up from germline, CDR1 is SGHAT and CDR2 is FQNNGV. With 4 bases clipped from V and 4 bases from J, the junction kept 12 bases outside the gene matches. CDR3 length: 16 amino acids. The CDR3 DNA is TGTGCCAGCAGCTCAAGACAGGGTTGGGTCGGCACTGAAGCTTTCTTT. It translates to CASSSRQGWVGTEAFF.